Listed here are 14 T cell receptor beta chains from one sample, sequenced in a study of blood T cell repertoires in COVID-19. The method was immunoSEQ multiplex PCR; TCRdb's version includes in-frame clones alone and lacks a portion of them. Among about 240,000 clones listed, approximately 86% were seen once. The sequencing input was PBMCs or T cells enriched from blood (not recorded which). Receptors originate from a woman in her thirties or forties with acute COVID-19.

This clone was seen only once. The CDR3 region has the DNA TGTGCCAGTACCAAGGACAGGGGTGGAACCTACGAGCAGTACTTC. Its translation is CASTKDRGGTYEQYF. The chain links TRBV19 to TRBJ2-7; 9 nucleotides align to TRBD1. From germline, CDR1 is LNHDA and CDR2 SQIVND (reference sequence). CDR3 length: 15 amino acids. V gave up 7 bases and J gave up 2 bases; unmatched junction bases: 9.

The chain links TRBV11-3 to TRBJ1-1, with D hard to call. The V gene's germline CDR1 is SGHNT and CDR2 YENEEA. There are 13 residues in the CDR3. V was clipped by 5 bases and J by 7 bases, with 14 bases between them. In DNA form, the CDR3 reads TGTGCCAGCAGCCCCTCGGGAAGTCTTGAAGCTTTCTTT. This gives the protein CASSPSGSLEAFF.

The CDR3 reads CASSPTGVRTYEQYF. DNA of the CDR3: TGTGCCAGCAGCCCGACAGGGGTGCGAACATACGAGCAGTACTTC. This chain connects TRBV7-6 to TRBJ2-7; 8 nucleotides align to TRBD1. The trim removed 5 bases at V and 4 bases at J, leaving 10 bases unmatched. The CDR3 sequence is 15 residues long. In germline, CDR1 is SGHVS, CDR2 FNYEAQ.

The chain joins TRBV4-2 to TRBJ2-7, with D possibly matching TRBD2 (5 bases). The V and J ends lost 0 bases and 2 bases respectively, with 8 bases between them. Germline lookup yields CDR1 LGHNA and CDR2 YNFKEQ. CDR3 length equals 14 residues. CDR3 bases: TGTGCCAGCAGCCAAGATAGGGAGACCTACGAGCAGTACTTC. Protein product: CASSQDRETYEQYF.

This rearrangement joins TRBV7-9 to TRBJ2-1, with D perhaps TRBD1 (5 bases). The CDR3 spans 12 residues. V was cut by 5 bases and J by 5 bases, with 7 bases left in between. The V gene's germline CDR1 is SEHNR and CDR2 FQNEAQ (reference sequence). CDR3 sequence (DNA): TGTGCCAGCAGCCCCAGGGACAATGAGCAGTTCTTC. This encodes CASSPRDNEQFF. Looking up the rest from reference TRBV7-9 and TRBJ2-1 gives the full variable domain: DTGVSQNPRHKITKRGQNVTFRCDPISEHNRLYWYRQTLGQGPEFLTYFQNEAQLEKSRLLSDRFSAERPKGSFSTLEIQRTEQGDSAMYLCASSPRDNEQFFGPGTRLTVL.

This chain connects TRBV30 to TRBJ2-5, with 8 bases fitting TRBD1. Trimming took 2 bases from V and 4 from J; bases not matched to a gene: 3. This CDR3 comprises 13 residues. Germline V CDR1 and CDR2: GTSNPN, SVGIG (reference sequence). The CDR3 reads CAWSTDRGETQYF. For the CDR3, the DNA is TGTGCCTGGAGTACAGACAGGGGAGAGACCCAGTACTTC.

The chain's CDR3 is CASSFRLAGISNNEQFF. In DNA form, the CDR3 reads TGTGCCAGCAGCTTTAGACTAGCGGGGATTAGTAACAATGAGCAGTTCTTC. V usage is TRBV5-4 and J usage is TRBJ2-1; 11 positions match TRBD2. Trimming removed 2 bases from V and 5 bases from J; junction bases left unmatched: 9. Germline V gives CDR1 SGHNT, CDR2 YYREEE (reference sequence). This CDR3 is 17 amino acids long. Variable domain in full (rest from reference TRBV5-4 and TRBJ2-1): ETGVTQSPTHLIKTRGQQVTLRCSSQSGHNTVSWYQQALGQGPQFIFQYYREEENGRGNFPPRFSGLQFPNYSSELNVNALELDDSALYLCASSFRLAGISNNEQFFGPGTRLTVL.

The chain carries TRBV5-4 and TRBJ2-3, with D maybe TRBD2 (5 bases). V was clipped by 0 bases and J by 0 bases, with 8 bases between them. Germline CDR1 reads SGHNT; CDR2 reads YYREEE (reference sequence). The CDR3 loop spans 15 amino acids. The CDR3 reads CASSLDASSTDTQYF. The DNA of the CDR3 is TGTGCCAGCAGCTTGGATGCTAGCAGCACAGATACGCAGTATTTT.

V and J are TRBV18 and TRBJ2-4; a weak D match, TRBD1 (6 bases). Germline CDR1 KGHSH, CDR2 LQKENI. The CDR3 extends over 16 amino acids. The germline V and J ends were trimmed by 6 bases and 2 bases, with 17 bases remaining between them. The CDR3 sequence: CASSDRDTRSKNIQYF. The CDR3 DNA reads TGTGCCAGCTCGGACCGGGACACTAGATCCAAAAACATTCAGTACTTC.

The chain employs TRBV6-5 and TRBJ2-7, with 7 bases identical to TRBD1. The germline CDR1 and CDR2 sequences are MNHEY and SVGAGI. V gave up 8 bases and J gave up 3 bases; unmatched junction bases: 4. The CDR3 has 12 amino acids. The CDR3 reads CASLSGGYEQYF. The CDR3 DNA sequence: TGTGCCAGCCTATCAGGGGGCTACGAGCAGTACTTC.

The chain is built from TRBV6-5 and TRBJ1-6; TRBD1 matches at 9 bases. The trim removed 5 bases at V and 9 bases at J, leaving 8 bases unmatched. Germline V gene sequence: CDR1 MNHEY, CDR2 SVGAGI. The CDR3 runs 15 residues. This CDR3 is CASSKKTGGPSPLHF. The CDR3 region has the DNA TGTGCCAGCAGTAAGAAAACAGGGGGCCCTTCACCCCTCCACTTT.

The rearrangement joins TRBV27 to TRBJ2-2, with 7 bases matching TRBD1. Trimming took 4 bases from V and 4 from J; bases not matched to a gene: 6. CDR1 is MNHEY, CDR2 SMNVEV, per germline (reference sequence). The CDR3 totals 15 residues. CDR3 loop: CASSSYRGSTGELFF. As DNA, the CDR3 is TGTGCCAGCAGTTCTTACAGGGGAAGCACCGGGGAGCTGTTTTTT.

CDR3 in DNA: TGTGCCAGCAGTGTAAGGGACTCTAGCACAGATACGCAGTATTTT. Its protein is CASSVRDSSTDTQYF. This chain uses TRBV2 with TRBJ2-3; a weak D match, TRBD2 (6 bases). Trimming removed 4 bases at V and 0 bases at J, with 11 bases between. The CDR3 has 15 amino acids. Germline-derived CDR1 and CDR2 are SNHLY and FYNNEI.

The CDR3 region is CASSRQDRGLYEQYF. CDR3 DNA: TGCGCCAGCAGTCGACAGGACAGGGGGCTCTACGAGCAGTACTTC. V usage is TRBV23-1 and J usage is TRBJ2-7; 11 bases are shared with TRBD1. TRBV23-1 has ORF status, its function being uncertain. This CDR3 spans 15 amino acids. V lost 4 bases and J lost 3; bases outside the gene matches: 5.